This T cell receptor (beta chain) was found in a study of cytomegalovirus exposure and HLA in healthy donors. The PCR had 60 Vbeta and 13 Jbeta primers. Profiled with immunoSEQ multiplex PCR; TCRdb holds only in-frame clones, not every one. The sample carries roughly 150,000 clones, roughly 70% recorded once. The sequence was collected from a male donor in good health and CMV-seronegative. Material for sequencing was PBMCs.

CDR3 region: CASSPGTGGHEQYF. CDR3 nucleotides: TGCGCCAGCAGCCCTGGGACAGGGGGCCACGAGCAGTACTTC. The rearrangement joins TRBV5-1 to TRBJ2-7, with 12 bases that match TRBD1. The CDR3 is 14 residues long. CDR1 and CDR2 (germline): SGHRS, YFSETQ. V shed 4 bases, J shed 5 bases, and the junction held 4 bases outside the gene matches.